The present T cell receptor beta chain was sequenced within a study of OX40 agonist ivuxolimab in advanced cancers. Study-wide context: An anti-OX40 (CD134) antibody with agonistic activity, ivuxolimab, was administered to patients. The patients received ivuxolimab by intravenous route every 2 weeks at 0.01 to 10 mg/kg. Study-level points and caveats: Expanded clones were, on average, more numerous in CD8+ T cells than in CD4+.

Assay used: immunoSEQ multiplex PCR; TCRdb lists only in-frame clones, some missing. The table shows around 62,000 clones, with 65% to 90% occurring only once. This clone was recorded only once. Antigen: not known. Other DNA sequences in this specimen translate into the identical CDR3. There are 16 residues in the CDR3. Germline V lookup: CDR1 SGHRS, CDR2 YFSETQ. Trimming pared 0 bases from V and 5 bases from J, leaving 14 bases between. This clonotype was sampled from an adult with an advanced solid tumor such as melanoma, head and neck, liver or kidney cancer. The sample in question was CD4+ or CD8+ T cells sorted from blood, obtained in a trial of the OX40 agonist ivuxolimab. The V call is TRBV5-1, the J call TRBJ2-2; D is perhaps TRBD2 (6 bases). CDR3 residues: CASSLGGLARTGELFF. The CDR3 nucleotides read TGCGCCAGCAGCTTGGGTGGCCTAGCGAGGACCGGGGAGCTGTTTTTT.